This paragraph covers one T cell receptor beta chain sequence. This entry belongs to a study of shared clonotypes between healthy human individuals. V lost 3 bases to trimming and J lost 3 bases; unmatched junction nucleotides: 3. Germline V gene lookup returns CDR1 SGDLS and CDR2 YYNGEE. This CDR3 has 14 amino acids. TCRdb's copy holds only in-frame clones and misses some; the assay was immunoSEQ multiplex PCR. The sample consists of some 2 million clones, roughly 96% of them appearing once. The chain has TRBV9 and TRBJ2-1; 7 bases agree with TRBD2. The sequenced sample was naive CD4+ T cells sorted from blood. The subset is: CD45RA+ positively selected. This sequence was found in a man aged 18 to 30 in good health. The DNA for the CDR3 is TGTGCCAGCAGCGCTAGCGGCTTCTACAATGAGCAGTTCTTC. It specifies CASSASGFYNEQFF.